Each of the 10 T cell receptor beta chains below was sequenced from the same sample in a study of blood T cell repertoires in COVID-19. Data came from immunoSEQ multiplex PCR; TCRdb stores just in-frame clones and leaves some out. The sample carries 150,000 to 190,000 clones, 85% recorded once. Sequencing was performed on peripheral blood. The receptors come from a woman aged 55-69 years with COVID-19, enrolled during active disease.

The chain joins TRBV5-1 to TRBJ1-3; TRBD1 aligns across 10 bases. The V segment lost 5 bases and the J segment 0 bases; nucleotides outside the gene matches: 2. This CDR3 contains 15 residues. Germline CDR1 and CDR2: SGHRS and YFSETQ. The CDR3 reads CASRWTGGSGNTIYF. The DNA for the CDR3 is TGCGCCAGCAGATGGACAGGGGGCTCTGGAAACACCATATATTTT.

V gene TRBV5-4 combines with J gene TRBJ1-2; unclear D gene. Per germline, CDR1 SGHNT and CDR2 YYREEE (reference sequence). V lost 5 bases and J 8 bases, leaving 22 bases between the germline ends. The CDR3 loop spans 15 amino acids. CDR3 coding DNA: TGTGCCAGCAGTTGGCGTGGTCCGGGGTATGAGGGCTACACCTTC. Translating gives CASSWRGPGYEGYTF. The complete variable domain, with remaining parts taken from reference TRBV5-4 and TRBJ1-2, reads ETGVTQSPTHLIKTRGQQVTLRCSSQSGHNTVSWYQQALGQGPQFIFQYYREEENGRGNFPPRFSGLQFPNYSSELNVNALELDDSALYLCASSWRGPGYEGYTFGSGTRLTVV.

The gene calls are TRBV21-1 and TRBJ2-3; the table calls TRBD1, which could not be checked here. TRBV21-1 is tagged as a pseudogene. The CDR3 extends over 16 amino acids. The CDR3 DNA is TGTGCCAGCAGCAAAAGGGACAGGGAGAACACAGATACGCAGTATTTT. It specifies CASSKRDRENTDTQYF.

This chain connects TRBV5-1 to TRBJ2-2; maybe TRBD1 (6 bases). The CDR3 extends over 15 amino acids. The ends were cut back, 2 bases at V and 4 bases at J, with 12 bases in the middle. CDR1 and CDR2 from the germline V gene are SGHRS and YFSETQ. The chain's CDR3 is CASSLDRPGTGELFF. CDR3 sequence (DNA): TGCGCCAGCAGCTTAGACAGGCCCGGCACCGGGGAGCTGTTTTTT.

The chain is built from TRBV19 and TRBJ1-1; D uncertain. CDR1 is LNHDA and CDR2 is SQIVND in the germline V gene (reference sequence). The CDR3 spans 15 residues. Trimming cost V 0 bases and J 1 base, with 9 bases left between them. In nucleotides, the CDR3 is TGTGCCAGTAGTATAGATCCCGGCGGGAACACTGAAGCTTTCTTT. Amino acid sequence: CASSIDPGGNTEAFF.

The CDR3 sequence: CASSAGTGMVEQYF. CDR3 sequence (DNA): TGTGCCAGTAGTGCCGGGACAGGGATGGTAGAGCAGTACTTC. This chain uses TRBV19 with TRBJ2-7; 9 nucleotides match TRBD1. The CDR3 spans 14 residues. From germline, CDR1 is LNHDA and CDR2 SQIVND (reference sequence). The junction had 9 bases not matched to a gene; V was cut back by 5 bases and J by 7 bases.

This clone came up once. The chain is built from TRBV24-1 and TRBJ1-1, with D maybe TRBD1 (5 bases). This CDR3 is 11 amino acids long. The V gene lost 4 bases and the J gene lost 8 bases, with 7 bases spanning the gap. Germline-derived CDR1 and CDR2 are KGHDR and SFDVKD. The CDR3 sequence is CATSEGPEAFF. CDR3 DNA sequence: TGTGCCACCAGTGAGGGGCCAGAAGCTTTCTTT.

The genes are TRBV7-9 and TRBJ2-7; maybe TRBD2 (7 bases). Trimming left V 0 bases short and J 4 bases short, with 10 bases between. CDR3 length equals 14 residues. CDR1 SEHNR and CDR2 FQNEAQ come from the germline V gene (reference sequence). The CDR3 DNA reads as TGTGCCAGCAGCTTAGCCGGGGGGCGATACGAGCAGTACTTC. Translated: CASSLAGGRYEQYF.

This clone was seen a single time. J is TRBJ2-2 and V is TRBV10-1; TRBD1 matches 9 bases. The CDR3 has 15 amino acids. The V and J ends lost 3 bases and 7 bases, in that order; junction bases with no gene match: 6. Germline CDR1 reads WNHNN; CDR2 reads SYGVQD (reference sequence). CDR3 DNA sequence: TGCGCCAGCAGTGACCCGGGGACAGGGATCGGGGAGCTGTTTTTT. Its protein product is CASSDPGTGIGELFF.

This rearrangement joins TRBV30 to TRBJ1-2, with D maybe TRBD1 (5 bases). This CDR3 is 15 amino acids long. The germline V gene has CDR1 GTSNPN and CDR2 SVGIG (reference sequence). Trimming took 0 bases from V and 4 from J, leaving 15 bases between them. CDR3 region: CAWSVPGIGLYGYTF. The CDR3 DNA reads TGTGCCTGGAGTGTACCAGGGATCGGGCTCTATGGCTACACCTTC.